The 7 T cell receptor beta chains below were found in one sample sequenced in a study of blood T cell repertoires in COVID-19. The protocol was immunoSEQ multiplex PCR, while the TCRdb copy is restricted to in-frame clones and leaves out a portion. Of about 300,000 clones listed, approximately 90% are singletons. Material for sequencing was peripheral blood. Receptors originate from a man in his forties with acute or convalescent COVID-19.

The V and J genes are TRBV6-6 and TRBJ1-2; no reliable D call. Germline V gene lookup returns CDR1 MNHNY and CDR2 SVGAGI (reference sequence). This CDR3 is 14 amino acids long. The germline V and J ends were trimmed by 6 bases and 3 bases, with 14 bases remaining between them. CDR3: CASSPQAADYGYTF. CDR3 coding DNA: TGTGCCAGCAGCCCCCAGGCAGCGGACTATGGCTACACCTTC.

The chain carries TRBV15 and TRBJ1-3; D remains unclear. CDR1 and CDR2 (germline): LNHNV, YYDKDF (reference sequence). V gave up 4 bases and J gave up 2 bases, with 12 bases separating them. The CDR3 spans 15 residues. The CDR3 spells CATSKSVTAGNTIYF. The CDR3 DNA reads TGTGCCACCAGCAAGTCGGTCACGGCTGGAAACACCATATATTTT. Filled out from reference TRBV15 and TRBJ1-3, the complete variable domain reads DAMVIQNPRYQVTQFGKPVTLSCSQTLNHNVMYWYQQKSSQAPKLLFHYYDKDFNNEADTPDNFQSRRPNTSFCFLDIRSPGLGDTAMYLCATSKSVTAGNTIYFGEGSWLTVV.

This clone has just one count. This rearrangement joins TRBV5-1 to TRBJ2-6; D gene ambiguous. Deletions cut 5 bases from V and 4 bases from J, with 13 bases between. CDR1 and CDR2 (germline): SGHRS, YFSETQ. The CDR3 contains 15 residues. The CDR3 here is CASSDGRAGANVLTF. CDR3 bases: TGCGCCAGCAGTGATGGGCGTGCCGGGGCCAACGTCCTGACTTTC.

The rearrangement links TRBV10-3 to TRBJ2-1, with TRBD1 matching 12 bases. The CDR3 has 18 residues. V lost 4 bases and J lost 4; bases outside the gene matches: 11. CDR1 is ENHRY and CDR2 is SYGVKD in the germline V gene. The CDR3 protein is CAISGGTGGSSGYNEQFF. DNA for the CDR3: TGTGCCATCAGTGGCGGGACAGGGGGCTCTAGTGGGTACAATGAGCAGTTCTTC.

This chain links TRBV19 with TRBJ1-6; no clear D. This CDR3 comprises 14 residues. From germline, CDR1 is LNHDA and CDR2 SQIVND (reference sequence). V lost 5 bases, J lost 3 bases, and 8 bases lay in between. In DNA form, the CDR3 reads TGTGCCAGTAGTCCTAGGATCTATAATTCACCCCTCCACTTT. Protein: CASSPRIYNSPLHF.

The chain couples TRBV2 to TRBJ2-7; D gene ambiguous. The CDR3 contains 12 residues. The ends were cut back, 4 bases at V and 3 bases at J, with 7 bases in the middle. Germline V gives CDR1 SNHLY, CDR2 FYNNEI. The CDR3 here is CASSGLSYEQYF. The CDR3, as DNA: TGTGCCAGCAGTGGACTGAGCTACGAGCAGTACTTC.

V usage is TRBV30 and J usage is TRBJ2-3; weak D call: TRBD1 (5 bases). Between the trimmed V and J ends, which lost 3 bases and 2 bases, there was a span of 18 bases. The CDR3 sequence is 16 residues long. Germline V lookup: CDR1 GTSNPN, CDR2 SVGIG (reference sequence). The CDR3: CAWSASRQLLTDTQYF. The DNA for the CDR3 is TGTGCCTGGAGCGCATCAAGACAGCTACTCACAGATACGCAGTATTTT.